The clone carrying this TCR beta chain was observed at least ten times. Its matching antigen is unknown. The germline and genes are mouse ones. The read stops 4 residues short of the end of the CDR3; the missing end is completed from the germline J gene. These data are taken from a study of CD8+ T cells in alopecia areata. Overall study findings and caveats: Scalp sample sequencing also detects resident alphabeta T cells of normal skin.

Extracted RNA was reverse transcribed, and the resulting cDNA served as sequencing template. TCRdb keeps only in-frame clones here, not all; method: immunoSEQ multiplex PCR. The sample presents roughly 1,500 clones, none singletons. The germline CDR1 and CDR2 sequences are MSHET and SYDVDS. Trimming stripped 6 bases from V and 0 bases from J, with 10 bases between. The CDR3 is made up of 14 amino acids. The sample consisted of lesional skin. J is TRBJ2-4 and V is TRBV29; maybe TRBD1 (6 bases). This clonotype was obtained from a C3H/HeJ mouse with alopecia areata. For this mouse line, the MHC haplotype is H2-k. CDR3 bases read: TGTGCTAGCAGGGGGACAACTAGTCAAAAC. This encodes CASRGTTSQN. The entire CDR3 is CASRGTTSQNTLYF. The entire variable domain, with the rest obtained from reference TRBV29 and TRBJ2-4, is as follows: DMKVTQMPRYLIKRMGENVLLECGQDMSHETMYWYRQDPGLGLQLIYISYDVDSNSEGDIPKGYRVSRKKREHFSLILDSAKTNQTSVYFCASRGTTSQNTLYFGAGTRLSVL.